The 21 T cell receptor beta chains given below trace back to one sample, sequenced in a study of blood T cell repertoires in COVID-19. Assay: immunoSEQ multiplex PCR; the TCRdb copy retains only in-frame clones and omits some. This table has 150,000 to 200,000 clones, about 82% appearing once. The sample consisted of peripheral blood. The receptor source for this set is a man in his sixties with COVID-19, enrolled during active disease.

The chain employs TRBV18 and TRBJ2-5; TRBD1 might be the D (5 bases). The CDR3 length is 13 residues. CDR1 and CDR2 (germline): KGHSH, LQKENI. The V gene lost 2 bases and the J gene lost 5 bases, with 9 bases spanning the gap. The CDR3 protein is CASSPAGLETQYF. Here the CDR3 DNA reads TGTGCCAGCTCACCAGCAGGGCTGGAGACCCAGTACTTC.

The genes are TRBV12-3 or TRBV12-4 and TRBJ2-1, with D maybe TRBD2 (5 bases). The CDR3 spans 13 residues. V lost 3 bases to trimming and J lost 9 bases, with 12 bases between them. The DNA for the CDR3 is TGTGCCAGCAGTTTCTGGGGAGAGGGTGAGCAGTTCTTC. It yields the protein CASSFWGEGEQFF.

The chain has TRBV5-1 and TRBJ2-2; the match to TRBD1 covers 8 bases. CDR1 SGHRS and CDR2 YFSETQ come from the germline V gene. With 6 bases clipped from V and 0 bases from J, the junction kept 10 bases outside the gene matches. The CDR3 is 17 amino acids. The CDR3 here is CASILSPGGANTGELFF. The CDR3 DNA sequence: TGCGCCAGCATCCTTAGCCCAGGGGGCGCGAACACCGGGGAGCTGTTTTTT.

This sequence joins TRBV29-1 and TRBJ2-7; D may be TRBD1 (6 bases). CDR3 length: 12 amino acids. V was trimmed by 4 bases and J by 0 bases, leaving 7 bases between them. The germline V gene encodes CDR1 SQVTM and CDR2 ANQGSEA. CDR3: CSVVDSSYEQYF. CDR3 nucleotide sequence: TGCAGCGTTGTGGACAGCTCCTACGAGCAGTACTTC.

CDR3 nucleotide sequence: TGCGCCAGCAGCTTGGAAGACAGTACTAATGAAAAACTGTTTTTT. It encodes CASSLEDSTNEKLFF. The genes are TRBV5-1 and TRBJ1-4; maybe TRBD1 (5 bases). The CDR3 totals 15 residues. Germline CDR1 is SGHRS and CDR2 is YFSETQ. The V end was cut by 0 bases, the J end by 2 bases, with 8 bases between.

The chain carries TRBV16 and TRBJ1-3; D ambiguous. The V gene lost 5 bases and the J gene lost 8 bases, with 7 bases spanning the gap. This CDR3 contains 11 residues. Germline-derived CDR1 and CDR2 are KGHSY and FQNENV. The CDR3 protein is CASSERDTIYF. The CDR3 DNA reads TGTGCCAGCAGCGAGAGGGACACCATATATTTT.

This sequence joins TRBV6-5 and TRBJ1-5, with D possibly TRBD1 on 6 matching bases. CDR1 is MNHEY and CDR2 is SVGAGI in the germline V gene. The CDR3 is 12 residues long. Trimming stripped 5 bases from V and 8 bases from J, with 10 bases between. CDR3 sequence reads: CASSPPGEPQHF. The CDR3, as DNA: TGTGCCAGCAGTCCTCCAGGGGAGCCCCAGCATTTT.

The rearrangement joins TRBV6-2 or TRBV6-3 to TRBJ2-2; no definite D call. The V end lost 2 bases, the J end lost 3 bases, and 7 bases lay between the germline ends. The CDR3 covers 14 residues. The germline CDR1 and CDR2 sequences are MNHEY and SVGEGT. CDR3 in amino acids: CASSYRGDTGELFF. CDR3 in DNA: TGTGCCAGCAGTTACCGCGGAGACACCGGGGAGCTGTTTTTT.

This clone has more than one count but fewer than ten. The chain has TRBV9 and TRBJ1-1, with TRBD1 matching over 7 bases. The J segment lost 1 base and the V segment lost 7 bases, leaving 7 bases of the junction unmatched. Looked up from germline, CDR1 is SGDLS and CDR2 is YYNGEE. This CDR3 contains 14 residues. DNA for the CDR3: TGTGCCAGCGGAAGACAGGGCTCGAACACTGAAGCTTTCTTT. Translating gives CASGRQGSNTEAFF.

This CDR3 is CASRQGGNTEAFF. The CDR3 DNA reads TGTGCCAGCAGACAGGGGGGGAACACTGAAGCTTTCTTT. V and J are TRBV3-1 (or the pseudogene TRBV3-2) and TRBJ1-1; 8 bases align to TRBD1. Germline V gene data show CDR1 as LGHDT and CDR2 as YNNKEL (reference sequence). The CDR3 is made up of 13 amino acids. J was trimmed by 1 base and V by 6 bases; bases with no gene match: 1.

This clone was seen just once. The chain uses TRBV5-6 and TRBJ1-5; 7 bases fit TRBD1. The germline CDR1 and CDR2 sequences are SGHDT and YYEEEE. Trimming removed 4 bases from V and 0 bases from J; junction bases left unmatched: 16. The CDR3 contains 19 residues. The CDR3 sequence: CASSHLLQGRRYSNQPQHF. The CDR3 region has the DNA TGTGCCAGCAGCCACCTCCTACAGGGGCGCAGATATAGCAATCAGCCCCAGCATTTT.

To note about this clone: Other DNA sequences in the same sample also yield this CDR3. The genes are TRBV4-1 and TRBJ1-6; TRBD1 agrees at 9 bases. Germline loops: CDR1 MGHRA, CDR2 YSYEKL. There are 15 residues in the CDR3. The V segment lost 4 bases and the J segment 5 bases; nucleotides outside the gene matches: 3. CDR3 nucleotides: TGCGCCAGCAGCCTCCGGGACAGGGATAATTCACCCCTCCACTTT. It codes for CASSLRDRDNSPLHF.

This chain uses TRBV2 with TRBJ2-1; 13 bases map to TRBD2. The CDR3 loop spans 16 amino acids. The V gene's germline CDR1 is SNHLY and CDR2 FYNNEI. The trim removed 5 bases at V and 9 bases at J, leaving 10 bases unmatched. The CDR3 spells CASSKMTSGRIIEQFF. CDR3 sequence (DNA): TGTGCCAGCAGTAAAATGACTAGCGGGAGGATAATTGAGCAGTTCTTC.

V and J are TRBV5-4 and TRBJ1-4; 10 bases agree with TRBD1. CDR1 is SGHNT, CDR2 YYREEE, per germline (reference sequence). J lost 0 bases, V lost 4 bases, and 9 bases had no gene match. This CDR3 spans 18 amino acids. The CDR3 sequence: CASSDDRGLGATNEKLFF. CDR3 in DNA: TGTGCCAGCAGCGACGACAGGGGGCTCGGCGCAACTAATGAAAAACTGTTTTTT. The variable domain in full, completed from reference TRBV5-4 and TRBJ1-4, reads ETGVTQSPTHLIKTRGQQVTLRCSSQSGHNTVSWYQQALGQGPQFIFQYYREEENGRGNFPPRFSGLQFPNYSSELNVNALELDDSALYLCASSDDRGLGATNEKLFFGSGTQLSVL.

The chain's CDR3 is CASSLSGGALYNEQFF. The CDR3 nucleotides are TGTGCCAGCAGTTTATCCGGCGGGGCACTTTACAATGAGCAGTTCTTC. The chain recombines TRBV27 with TRBJ2-1, with a weak D call TRBD2 (6 bases). CDR3 size: 16 residues. From germline, CDR1 is MNHEY and CDR2 SMNVEV (reference sequence). V lost 0 bases to trimming and J lost 4 bases, with 13 bases between them.

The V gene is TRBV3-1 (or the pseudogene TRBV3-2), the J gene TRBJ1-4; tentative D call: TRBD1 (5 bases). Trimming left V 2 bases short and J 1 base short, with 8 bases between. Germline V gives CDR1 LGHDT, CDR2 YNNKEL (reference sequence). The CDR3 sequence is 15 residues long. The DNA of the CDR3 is TGTGCCAGCAGCCAAAACGGGGGAACTAATGAAAAACTGTTTTTT. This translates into CASSQNGGTNEKLFF.

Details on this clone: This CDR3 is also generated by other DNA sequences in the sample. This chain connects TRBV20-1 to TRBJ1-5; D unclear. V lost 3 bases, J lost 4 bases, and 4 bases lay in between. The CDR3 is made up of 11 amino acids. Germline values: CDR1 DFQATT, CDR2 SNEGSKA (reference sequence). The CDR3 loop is CSASSNQPQHF. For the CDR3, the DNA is TGCAGTGCTAGCAGTAATCAGCCCCAGCATTTT.

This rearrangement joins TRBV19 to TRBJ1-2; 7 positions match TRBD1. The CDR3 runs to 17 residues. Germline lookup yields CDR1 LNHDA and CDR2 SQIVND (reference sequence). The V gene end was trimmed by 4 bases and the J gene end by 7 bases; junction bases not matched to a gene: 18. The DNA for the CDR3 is TGTGCCAGTAGTACCTCCCCCCCCGGGACAGCCGTTTTTGGCTACACCTTC. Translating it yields CASSTSPPGTAVFGYTF. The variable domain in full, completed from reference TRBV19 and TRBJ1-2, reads DGGITQSPKYLFRKEGQNVTLSCEQNLNHDAMYWYRQDPGQGLRLIYYSQIVNDFQKGDIAEGYSVSREKKESFPLTVTSAQKNPTAFYLCASSTSPPGTAVFGYTFGSGTRLTVV.

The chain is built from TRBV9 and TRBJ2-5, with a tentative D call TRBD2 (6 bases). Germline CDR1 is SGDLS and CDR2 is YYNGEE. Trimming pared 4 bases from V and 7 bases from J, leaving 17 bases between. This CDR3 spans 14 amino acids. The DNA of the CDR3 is TGTGCCAGCAGCCCCCCATTGGTGGGGGGGACCCAGTACTTC. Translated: CASSPPLVGGTQYF.

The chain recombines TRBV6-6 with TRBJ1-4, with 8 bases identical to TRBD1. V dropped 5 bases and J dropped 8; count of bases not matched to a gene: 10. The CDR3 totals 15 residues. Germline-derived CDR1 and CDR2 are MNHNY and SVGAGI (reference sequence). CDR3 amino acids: CASSPGQGFGEKLFF. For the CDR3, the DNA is TGTGCCAGCAGTCCCGGACAGGGATTTGGGGAAAAACTGTTTTTT.

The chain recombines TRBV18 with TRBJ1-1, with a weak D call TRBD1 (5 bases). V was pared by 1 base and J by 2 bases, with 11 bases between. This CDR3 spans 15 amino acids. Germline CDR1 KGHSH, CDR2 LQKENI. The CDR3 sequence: CASSPQVGGNTEAFF. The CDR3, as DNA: TGTGCCAGCTCACCACAAGTGGGGGGAAACACTGAAGCTTTCTTT.